This entry lists 27 T cell receptor beta chains sequenced from one sample in a study of T-cell reconstitution after alpha-beta-depleted transplantation in children. During its preparation, the TCRbeta library received unique molecular identifiers. TCRdb analysed the PCR reads with MiXCR anew, one entry per CDR3 protein. The data hold 900,000 or so distinct CDR3 sequences, with 16% observed a single time. The sequences come from PBMCs, mostly from graft donor cells, collected 360 days after TCRalphabeta/CD19-depleted stem cell transplant. The receptors originated from a male patient between 10 and 17 years old who had a stem cell transplant for acute lymphoblastic leukemia, so the T cells may come from the graft donor.

The J gene is TRBJ1-1, the V gene TRBV7-9; D remains unclear. Per the germline V gene, CDR1 is SEHNR and CDR2 is FQNEAQ (reference sequence). The CDR3 runs to 14 residues. Trimming left V 1 base short and J 10 bases short, with 16 bases between. The CDR3 coding sequence is TGTGCCAGCAGCTTAGAGTTGACGGGCCTGGGAGCTTTCTTT. Translating it yields CASSLELTGLGAFF.

The chain recombines TRBV5-1 with TRBJ1-2; possibly TRBD1 for D (5 bases). The CDR3 is 15 amino acids. Germline V CDR1 and CDR2: SGHRS, YFSETQ. V lost 3 bases and J 8 bases, leaving 20 bases between the germline ends. CDR3 DNA: TGCGCCAGCAGCTCATCCTACAGACAGCTCGGCGGCTACACCTTC. Its protein product is CASSSSYRQLGGYTF.

This clonotype was observed many times. The chain carries TRBV5-1 and TRBJ2-4, with TRBD1 matching 9 bases. Germline-derived CDR1 and CDR2 are SGHRS and YFSETQ. The V segment lost 3 bases and the J segment 4 bases; nucleotides outside the gene matches: 2. This CDR3 region has 14 residues. CDR3 loop: CASSSGTGKNIQYF. The CDR3 DNA sequence: TGCGCCAGCAGCTCCGGGACAGGGAAAAACATTCAGTACTTC.

This clonotype was seen a few times. The rearrangement uses TRBV11-2 and TRBJ2-1; 8 positions agree with TRBD1. Per the germline V gene, CDR1 is SGHAT and CDR2 is FQNNGV. V lost 5 bases and J lost 6; bases outside the gene matches: 9. The CDR3 has 15 amino acids. This chain's CDR3 is CASSGWGTGGNEQFF. CDR3 nucleotides: TGTGCCAGCAGCGGGTGGGGTACAGGGGGCAATGAGCAGTTCTTC.

Details on this clonotype: A read error may explain this, as a much larger clone is one base away. The CDR3 here is CASRTQALVDEQYF. CDR3 nucleotides: TGCGCCAGCAGAACCCAGGCACTAGTAGACGAGCAGTACTTC. The gene calls are TRBV10-2 and TRBJ2-7; possibly TRBD2 for D (5 bases). CDR1 and CDR2 (germline): WSHSY, SAAADI. This CDR3 region has 14 residues. Between the trimmed V and J ends, which lost 6 bases and 5 bases, there was a span of 17 bases.

This rearrangement joins TRBV2 to TRBJ2-1, with D tentatively TRBD2 (5 bases). The CDR3 is 16 residues long. The germline CDR1 and CDR2 sequences are SNHLY and FYNNEI. The ends were cut back, 4 bases at V and 3 bases at J, with 16 bases in the middle. CDR3 sequence: CASSVARADHYNEQFF. The DNA of the CDR3 is TGTGCCAGCAGTGTTGCTCGAGCGGACCACTACAATGAGCAGTTCTTC. Full variable domain (rest looked up from reference TRBV2 and TRBJ2-1): EPEVTQTPSHQVTQMGQEVILRCVPISNHLYFYWYRQILGQKVEFLVSFYNNEISEKSEIFDDQFSVERPDGSNFTLKIRSTKLEDSAMYFCASSVARADHYNEQFFGPGTRLTVL.

This clonotype came up many times. The V gene is TRBV10-1, the J gene TRBJ1-1; D is unclear. The CDR3 runs to 17 residues. CDR1 and CDR2 (germline): WNHNN, SYGVQD (reference sequence). Trimming removed 0 bases at V and 5 bases at J, with 19 bases between. The CDR3 protein is CASSESVVSSFGTEAFF. The CDR3 nucleotides are TGCGCCAGCAGTGAGTCGGTTGTCAGTTCGTTCGGGACTGAAGCTTTCTTT.

This clonotype was seen repeatedly, ten times or more. This chain joins TRBV29-1 and TRBJ1-2; 9 bases are a match to TRBD1. CDR3 length equals 14 residues. CDR1 and CDR2 from the germline V gene are SQVTM and ANQGSEA. V lost 7 bases, J lost 7 bases, and 13 bases stayed unmatched. CDR3 residues: CSALPGDRASGYTF. The CDR3 DNA is TGCAGCGCCCTCCCAGGGGACAGGGCTTCTGGCTACACCTTC.

The rearrangement uses TRBV7-3 and TRBJ2-1; the D gene is possibly TRBD2 (5 bases). V lost 1 base and J lost 3, with 10 bases in between. Germline CDR1 and CDR2: SGHTA and FQGTGA. This CDR3 contains 15 residues. This chain's CDR3 is CASSLRSGNYNEQFF. The DNA of the CDR3 is TGTGCCAGCAGCTTAAGGTCGGGAAACTACAATGAGCAGTTCTTC.

The V gene is TRBV28, the J gene TRBJ2-7, with D perhaps given as TRBD1 or TRBD2 (5 bases each). Per germline, CDR1 MDHEN and CDR2 SYDVKM. V was shortened by 5 bases and J by 4 bases, with 18 bases between the two germline ends. This CDR3 region has 15 residues. For the CDR3, the DNA is TGTGCCAGCAGTACCCGGGACCCTCGAATTTACGAGCAGTACTTC. Its translation: CASSTRDPRIYEQYF.

The genes are TRBV6-1 and TRBJ2-7, with D possibly being TRBD1 or TRBD2 (5 bases each). The CDR3 sequence is 19 residues long. The ends were cut back, 2 bases at V and 3 bases at J, with 26 bases in the middle. The germline V gene has CDR1 MNHNS and CDR2 SASEGT. The CDR3 sequence: CASSELSPLGDLHLYEQYF. Here the CDR3 DNA reads TGTGCCAGCAGTGAACTAAGCCCTTTAGGGGACCTGCACCTCTACGAGCAGTACTTC.

The rearrangement links TRBV18 to TRBJ2-4, with 9 bases lining up with TRBD2. The germline gives CDR1 KGHSH, CDR2 LQKENI. V dropped 2 bases and J dropped 10; count of bases not matched to a gene: 21. This CDR3 is 19 amino acids long. The CDR3 bases are TGTGCCAGCTCACCAACCACTAGCGGGCTGGGCGAGGGGAAACAGATTCAGTACTTC. Residues: CASSPTTSGLGEGKQIQYF.

The rearrangement links TRBV5-1 to TRBJ2-3; D unresolved. This CDR3 is 16 amino acids long. With 0 bases removed from V and 0 bases from J, the gap between germline ends came to 11 bases. The V gene's germline CDR1 is SGHRS and CDR2 YFSETQ. The CDR3 DNA follows: TGCGCCAGCAGCTTGGATCGTCGTCCGAGCACAGATACGCAGTATTTT. Protein product: CASSLDRRPSTDTQYF.

This clonotype was detected ten times or more. V gene TRBV20-1 combines with J gene TRBJ2-1; tentatively, D is TRBD2 (6 bases). The CDR3 consists of 16 residues. Trimming pared 0 bases from V and 7 bases from J, leaving 19 bases between. Germline V gene sequence: CDR1 DFQATT, CDR2 SNEGSKA (reference sequence). DNA of the CDR3: TGCAGTGCTAGAGATCCCGGGGGAGCCGGGGGAAATGAGCAGTTCTTC. As protein: CSARDPGGAGGNEQFF.

Comments on this clonotype: This may stem from a read error, because a much larger clone lies one nucleotide away. The chain employs TRBV10-1 and TRBJ2-1; no definite D call. V shed 7 bases and J shed 1 base, with 11 bases lying between them. Germline V gene lookup returns CDR1 WNHNN and CDR2 SYGVQD (reference sequence). The CDR3 has 14 residues. In DNA, the CDR3 is TGCGCCAGCATTCGAGAGCAATCCTACAATGAGCAGTTCTTC. Amino acids: CASIREQSYNEQFF.

This clonotype was seen a few times. V gene TRBV5-1 combines with J gene TRBJ1-2; 8 bases fit TRBD1. Germline values: CDR1 SGHRS, CDR2 YFSETQ. J gave up 5 bases and V 4 bases, and 4 bases lay outside the gene matches. CDR3 size: 13 residues. The CDR3 DNA is TGCGCCAGCAGCCGCTGGACAGGGTATGGCTACACCTTC. It specifies CASSRWTGYGYTF.

V is TRBV6-1 and J is TRBJ2-1; TRBD1 matches 9 bases. The CDR3 runs to 16 residues. Germline-derived CDR1 and CDR2 are MNHNS and SASEGT. The J segment lost 6 bases and the V segment lost 4 bases, leaving 10 bases of the junction unmatched. For the CDR3, the DNA is TGTGCCAGCAGTGCTTATGGGGGGACAGGGTCCAATGAGCAGTTCTTC. It codes for CASSAYGGTGSNEQFF.

This clonotype was found many times. The V and J genes are TRBV27 and TRBJ2-1; the match to TRBD2 covers 8 bases. The germline V gene encodes CDR1 MNHEY and CDR2 SMNVEV (reference sequence). The CDR3 sequence is 17 residues long. The ends lost 4 bases at V and 5 bases at J; junction bases unmatched: 13. CDR3: CASSSLPGLGKDNEQFF. CDR3 nucleotides: TGTGCCAGCAGTTCGCTGCCGGGACTAGGGAAGGACAATGAGCAGTTCTTC.

There are a few counts of this clonotype. The chain uses TRBV25-1 and TRBJ2-7; either TRBD1 or TRBD2 may supply D (5 bases each). The V and J ends lost 8 bases and 2 bases respectively, with 16 bases between them. Germline lookup yields CDR1 MGHDK and CDR2 SYGVNS. CDR3 size: 14 residues. CDR3 in amino acids: CASGAGRTPYEQYF. The CDR3 DNA follows: TGTGCCAGCGGGGCAGGGCGGACTCCCTACGAGCAGTACTTC.

This chain links TRBV29-1 with TRBJ2-7; weak D call: TRBD2 (6 bases). There are 14 residues in the CDR3. The germline gives CDR1 SQVTM, CDR2 ANQGSEA. Trimming removed 4 bases at V and 4 bases at J, with 17 bases between. The CDR3 region has the DNA TGCAGCGTTGTGCTAAGATCTGGGGGGTACGAGCAGTACTTC. Residues: CSVVLRSGGYEQYF.

This clonotype was detected only a few times. The V call is TRBV11-3, the J call TRBJ1-2; TRBD1 is a possible D gene (6 bases). Germline CDR1 is SGHNT and CDR2 is YENEEA. The CDR3 contains 13 residues. The V gene lost 2 bases and the J gene lost 3 bases, with 7 bases spanning the gap. CDR3 DNA: TGTGCCAGCAGCTTACACAGGGACTATGGCTACACCTTC. It specifies CASSLHRDYGYTF.

The rearrangement links TRBV20-1 to TRBJ2-7; 9 bases are a match to TRBD1. Germline V lookup: CDR1 DFQATT, CDR2 SNEGSKA (reference sequence). V lost 6 bases, J lost 5 bases, and 8 bases stayed unmatched. This CDR3 is built from 13 residues. CDR3 DNA: TGCAGTGCAGACCGGGACAGGGCGGACGAGCAGTACTTC. Residues: CSADRDRADEQYF.

This chain uses TRBV5-1 with TRBJ2-4; TRBD1 might be the D (6 bases). V was shortened by 4 bases and J by 0 bases, with 17 bases between the two germline ends. Per the germline V gene, CDR1 is SGHRS and CDR2 is YFSETQ. CDR3 length: 17 residues. The CDR3 spells CASSEEDSRLAKNIQYF. The CDR3 DNA follows: TGCGCCAGCAGCGAGGAGGACAGCCGGCTAGCCAAAAACATTCAGTACTTC.

J is TRBJ2-5 and V is TRBV20-1; 7 bases are a match to TRBD1. The CDR3 is 14 residues long. V dropped 6 bases and J dropped 3; count of bases not matched to a gene: 10. Germline values: CDR1 DFQATT, CDR2 SNEGSKA (reference sequence). The CDR3 loop reads CSATPGTVKETQYF. In nucleotides, the CDR3 is TGCAGTGCCACCCCCGGGACAGTAAAAGAGACCCAGTACTTC.

This clonotype was counted ten times or more. This chain links TRBV20-1 with TRBJ1-3, with D unclear. This CDR3 is 13 amino acids long. Germline-derived CDR1 and CDR2 are DFQATT and SNEGSKA (reference sequence). Trimming stripped 0 bases from V and 6 bases from J, with 9 bases between. The CDR3 coding sequence is TGCAGTGCTAGAGATGGGAGGGTAAACACCATATATTTT. Protein sequence: CSARDGRVNTIYF.

To note about this clonotype: This CDR3 fails to terminate in the conserved phenylalanine or tryptophan, so it likely reflects a read error. The rearrangement uses TRBV24-1 and TRBJ2-7; 8 bases are shared with TRBD1. This CDR3 comprises 15 residues. Trimming at V came to 1 base and at J to 5 bases, leaving 6 bases not matched to a gene. Germline assignment: CDR1 KGHDR and CDR2 SFDVKD. The CDR3 nucleotides read TGTGCCACCAGTGATTTTTCAGGGGGCTTCAACGAGCAGTACTAC. It translates to CATSDFSGGFNEQYY.

A few counts support this clonotype. V usage is TRBV4-2 and J usage is TRBJ2-7; TRBD2 might be the D (5 bases). V was pared by 0 bases and J by 4 bases, with 19 bases between. The CDR3 is made up of 17 amino acids. Germline V gene lookup returns CDR1 LGHNA and CDR2 YNFKEQ. The CDR3 loop reads CASSQDNVRERPYEQYF. The CDR3 DNA reads as TGTGCCAGCAGCCAAGATAATGTGAGGGAGCGGCCTTACGAGCAGTACTTC.